The 27 T cell receptor beta chains reported below all come from one sample, sequenced in a study of beta chain features in type 1 diabetes. General study results and limits: All four CD4+ subsets of Type 1 diabetes patients contained TCRB CDR3s that were moderately but significantly shorter.

All of the isolated RNA was reverse transcribed, so expressed TCRB transcripts were sequenced. Clones were read by immunoSEQ multiplex PCR, and TCRdb kept only the in-frame ones, dropping some. Of some 150,000 clones in the sample, less than 15% were seen once. Their antigens remain unidentified. Sequencing input: central memory CD4+ T cells from blood. These receptor sequences come from a young man with type 1 diabetes.

This clone was seen more than once but under ten times. The chain combines TRBV6-1 with TRBJ1-5, with D perhaps TRBD1 (5 bases). The V and J ends lost 10 bases and 5 bases respectively, with 15 bases between them. The CDR3 has 13 amino acids. CDR1 and CDR2 (germline): MNHNS, SASEGT. The CDR3 bases are TGTGCCACCCAGTGGCAGGGCGATCAGCCCCAGCATTTT. Translating it yields CATQWQGDQPQHF.

The chain links TRBV19 to TRBJ2-1; D might be TRBD1 (7 bases). The CDR3 spans 16 residues. Germline lookup yields CDR1 LNHDA and CDR2 SQIVND (reference sequence). Trimming took off 5 bases at V and 1 base at J, with 15 bases between the two ends. The CDR3 sequence is CASSGGTARSYNEQFF. In DNA, the CDR3 is TGTGCCAGTAGTGGGGGGACAGCGAGATCCTACAATGAGCAGTTCTTC. The variable domain in full, completed from reference TRBV19 and TRBJ2-1, reads DGGITQSPKYLFRKEGQNVTLSCEQNLNHDAMYWYRQDPGQGLRLIYYSQIVNDFQKGDIAEGYSVSREKKESFPLTVTSAQKNPTAFYLCASSGGTARSYNEQFFGPGTRLTVL.

Only a few counts were recorded for this clone. This chain links TRBV29-1 with TRBJ2-3; D is ambiguous. The CDR3 consists of 14 residues. From germline, CDR1 is SQVTM and CDR2 ANQGSEA. V was shortened by 6 bases and J by 2 bases, with 15 bases between the two germline ends. CDR3 sequence reads: CSVAEALFTDTQYF. CDR3 DNA: TGCAGCGTCGCGGAAGCCCTTTTCACAGATACGCAGTATTTT.

V and J are TRBV18 and TRBJ1-2; TRBD1 matches at 10 bases. V lost 7 bases to trimming and J lost 2 bases; unmatched junction nucleotides: 4. The CDR3 totals 14 residues. The germline V gene has CDR1 KGHSH and CDR2 LQKENI. The DNA for the CDR3 is TGTGCCAGCTTCCCGGGACAGGGGAACTATGGCTACACCTTC. Protein: CASFPGQGNYGYTF.

V is TRBV4-1 and J is TRBJ2-3; TRBD1 might be the D (6 bases). Germline V gene lookup returns CDR1 MGHRA and CDR2 YSYEKL. V was trimmed by 1 base and J by 7 bases, leaving 12 bases between them. The length of the CDR3 is 14 residues. CDR3 region: CASSQGQGRHTQYF. CDR3 coding DNA: TGCGCCAGCAGCCAAGGCCAGGGGCGACATACGCAGTATTTT.

Note on this clone: This may come from a read error, since a much larger clone is one base off. This rearrangement joins TRBV7-2 to TRBJ2-1, with D uncertain. Germline-derived CDR1 and CDR2 are SGHTA and FQGNSA. The CDR3 is 11 amino acids. Between the trimmed V and J ends, which lost 3 bases and 5 bases, there was a span of 2 bases. The CDR3 nucleotides are TGTGCCAGCAGCTTTCACAATGAGCAGTTCTTC. Translating gives CASSFHNEQFF.

This clone was detected a few times. The chain is built from TRBV5-1 and TRBJ2-5; D unclear. With 4 bases removed from V and 5 bases from J, the gap between germline ends came to 12 bases. The CDR3 length is 13 residues. CDR1 and CDR2 (germline): SGHRS, YFSETQ. The CDR3 DNA sequence: TGCGCCAGCAGCGCTAACAGTCGGGAGACCCAGTACTTC. Amino acids: CASSANSRETQYF.

The V and J genes are TRBV7-3 and TRBJ2-1; D is unclear. The CDR3 is 11 residues long. V lost 2 bases, J lost 9 bases, and 5 bases lay in between. Germline-derived CDR1 and CDR2 are SGHTA and FQGTGA. In nucleotides, the CDR3 is TGTGCCAGCAGCTTAGGTGGTGAGCAGTTCTTC. Protein product: CASSLGGEQFF.

V and J are TRBV7-7 and TRBJ1-4; D is perhaps TRBD1 (5 bases). Per the germline V gene, CDR1 is SSHAT and CDR2 is FNYEAQ (reference sequence). The CDR3 contains 12 residues. The V end lost 11 bases, the J end lost 4 bases, and 11 bases lay between the germline ends. CDR3: CAVGQFNEKLFF. CDR3 DNA sequence: TGTGCCGTGGGGCAGTTTAATGAAAAACTGTTTTTT.

This clone has only a few counts. The chain combines TRBV12-5 with TRBJ2-5, with TRBD1 matching 10 bases. This CDR3 is 14 amino acids long. From germline, CDR1 is LGHNT and CDR2 FRNRAP. The ends lost 6 bases at V and 5 bases at J; junction bases unmatched: 6. The CDR3 reads CASGLGTGDETQYF. In nucleotides, the CDR3 is TGTGCTAGTGGCCTCGGGACAGGGGACGAGACCCAGTACTTC.

The rearrangement links TRBV27 to TRBJ2-5; D ambiguous. The CDR3 covers 12 residues. Per the germline V gene, CDR1 is MNHEY and CDR2 is SMNVEV (reference sequence). V gave up 10 bases and J gave up 2 bases, with 11 bases separating them. DNA for the CDR3: TGTGCCACCAGGAAAGGGCAAGAGACCCAGTACTTC. Amino acid sequence: CATRKGQETQYF.

The table lists this clone with a few counts. V usage is TRBV6-5 and J usage is TRBJ2-7, with TRBD1 as a possible D gene (6 bases). Germline values: CDR1 MNHEY, CDR2 SVGAGI. This CDR3 spans 13 amino acids. With 2 bases removed from V and 5 bases from J, the gap between germline ends came to 10 bases. CDR3: CASSYNRDHEQYF. CDR3 DNA: TGTGCCAGCAGTTACAACAGGGATCACGAGCAGTACTTC.

The table lists this clone with a few counts. The chain recombines TRBV5-4 with TRBJ1-2, with no clear D. The length of the CDR3 is 15 residues. Looked up from germline, CDR1 is SGHNT and CDR2 is YYREEE (reference sequence). V was cut by 4 bases and J by 4 bases, with 17 bases left in between. CDR3 nucleotide sequence: TGTGCCAGCAGCCCAAGTCTTCAGGAGTCCTATGGCTACACCTTC. This gives the protein CASSPSLQESYGYTF.

The chain carries TRBV25-1 and TRBJ2-7; the D call may be TRBD1 or TRBD2 (5 bases each). V lost 1 base and J lost 6, with 19 bases in between. The CDR3 length is 16 residues. Germline V gene data show CDR1 as MGHDK and CDR2 as SYGVNS. Here the CDR3 DNA reads TGTGCCAGCAGTGAATCCGCCCTTTTAGGGGCGGGCGAGCAGTACTTC. Amino acid sequence: CASSESALLGAGEQYF.

In its sample, this clone was seen many times. This sequence joins TRBV10-3 and TRBJ1-5; D call uncertain. V lost 0 bases and J lost 8, with 8 bases in between. CDR3 length equals 13 residues. Per germline, CDR1 ENHRY and CDR2 SYGVKD. Written as DNA, the CDR3 is TGTGCCATCAGTGAGTCGACTCGGGAGCCCCAGCATTTT. It yields the protein CAISESTREPQHF.

This clone occurred a few times. The V call is TRBV5-4, the J call TRBJ1-2; no reliable D call. The V and J ends lost 1 base and 1 base respectively, with 8 bases between them. This CDR3 region has 14 residues. Germline V gives CDR1 SGHNT, CDR2 YYREEE (reference sequence). CDR3 nucleotides: TGTGCCAGCAGCTTGTGGGTTAGTAACTATGGCTACACCTTC. Amino acids: CASSLWVSNYGYTF.

This clone was detected a few times. V is TRBV9 and J is TRBJ2-7, with D unclear. CDR3 size: 15 residues. The germline V gene has CDR1 SGDLS and CDR2 YYNGEE. V was cut by 1 base and J by 6 bases, with 17 bases left in between. The CDR3 loop reads CASSVRSDHFSEQYF. DNA of the CDR3: TGTGCCAGCAGCGTAAGGTCGGACCACTTCTCCGAGCAGTACTTC.

This clone was seen at least ten times. This rearrangement joins TRBV30 to TRBJ1-2, with a weak D call TRBD1 (6 bases). Trimming cost V 7 bases and J 4 bases, with 16 bases left between them. Germline V gene lookup returns CDR1 GTSNPN and CDR2 SVGIG (reference sequence). The CDR3 is 13 amino acids. CDR3 sequence: CASAGQGFYGYTF. In DNA, the CDR3 is TGTGCCTCCGCGGGACAAGGTTTCTATGGCTACACCTTC.

J is TRBJ1-1 and V is TRBV29-1, with D unresolved. From germline, CDR1 is SQVTM and CDR2 ANQGSEA. V was clipped by 6 bases and J by 1 base, with 9 bases between them. The CDR3 sequence is 12 residues long. For the CDR3, the DNA is TGCAGCGTCCGCAAGGGGAACACTGAAGCTTTCTTT. This sequence encodes CSVRKGNTEAFF.

V gene TRBV6-1 combines with J gene TRBJ1-1, with TRBD1 identical over 9 bases. With V trimmed by 3 bases and J by 5 bases, 7 bases remained unmatched. This CDR3 has 15 residues. Germline V CDR1 and CDR2: MNHNS, SASEGT. In nucleotides, the CDR3 is TGTGCCAGCAGTGACTACAGGGGGCAACTTACTGAAGCTTTCTTT. Translated, it gives CASSDYRGQLTEAFF.

CDR3 coding DNA: TGCGCCAGCAGCCAAGGGCTGATGGCAGATAATTCTGAGCAGTTCTTC. It specifies CASSQGLMADNSEQFF. The chain couples TRBV4-1 to TRBJ2-1; no clear D. The CDR3 sequence is 16 residues long. Trimming shortened V by 1 base and J by 9 bases, and 19 bases separated the two germline ends. The V gene's germline CDR1 is MGHRA and CDR2 YSYEKL.

This clone was seen a handful of times. The V call is TRBV9, the J call TRBJ2-1, with 13 bases lining up with TRBD2. Germline CDR1 reads SGDLS; CDR2 reads YYNGEE. Trimming at V came to 0 bases and at J to 1 base, leaving 1 base not matched to a gene. The CDR3 has 17 amino acids. The CDR3 region has the DNA TGTGCCAGCAGCGTAGCGGGACTAGCGGGGTCCTACAATGAGCAGTTCTTC. This translates into CASSVAGLAGSYNEQFF.

There are a few counts of this clone. The rearrangement uses TRBV7-2 and TRBJ2-3, with D perhaps TRBD2 (5 bases). The CDR3 has 12 amino acids. Per the germline V gene, CDR1 is SGHTA and CDR2 is FQGNSA. V lost 5 bases to trimming and J lost 10 bases, with 13 bases between them. CDR3 protein: CASSGSEVAQYF. The CDR3 nucleotides read TGTGCCAGCAGCGGGAGTGAGGTCGCGCAGTATTTT.

This clone was seen a handful of times. The chain uses TRBV29-1 and TRBJ2-2, with unresolved D. Germline V gene lookup returns CDR1 SQVTM and CDR2 ANQGSEA. CDR3 length: 11 amino acids. V was trimmed by 7 bases and J by 3 bases, leaving 6 bases between them. This CDR3 is CSGRDTGELFF. The CDR3 DNA follows: TGCAGCGGTCGGGACACCGGGGAGCTGTTTTTT.

With regard to this clone: Other DNA sequences in this specimen translate into the identical CDR3. The rearrangement links TRBV30 to TRBJ1-3; D is uncertain. The length of the CDR3 is 13 residues. The germline gives CDR1 GTSNPN, CDR2 SVGIG (reference sequence). Deletions cut 0 bases from V and 0 bases from J, with 3 bases between. CDR3 region: CAWSVGSGNTIYF. The CDR3 region has the DNA TGTGCCTGGAGTGTTGGCTCTGGAAACACCATATATTTT.

There are many counts of this clone. This chain uses TRBV20-1 with TRBJ2-3, with D hard to call. The ends were cut back, 3 bases at V and 10 bases at J, with 11 bases in the middle. The CDR3 is 11 residues long. Germline CDR1 reads DFQATT; CDR2 reads SNEGSKA (reference sequence). CDR3 sequence (DNA): TGCAGTGCTAGCTTGGATGGAGCGCAGTATTTT. Translated, it gives CSASLDGAQYF.

This clone was seen a handful of times. This rearrangement joins TRBV10-2 to TRBJ1-1; D ambiguous. The V end lost 2 bases, the J end lost 1 base, and 5 bases lay between the germline ends. The CDR3 covers 13 residues. Per germline, CDR1 WSHSY and CDR2 SAAADI. Here the CDR3 DNA reads TGCGCCAGCAGTGAGACCCAGAACACTGAAGCTTTCTTT. Amino acid sequence: CASSETQNTEAFF.